Listed here is a single T cell receptor beta chain. This CDR3 is 18 amino acids long. V shed 3 bases and J shed 3 bases, with 23 bases lying between them. Per the germline V gene, CDR1 is MGHRA and CDR2 is YSYEKL. This sample was included in a study of blood T cell repertoires in COVID-19. Study-wide background: Collection of acute and convalescent COVID-19 samples took place in the United States, Italy and Spain. Sources were T cells, B-cell-depleted T cells, or PBMCs; the material itself was cDNA or gDNA.

Study processing details: How many nucleated cells were present was estimated from reference gene primer amplification. The repertoire was sequenced with immunoSEQ multiplex PCR; TCRdb's copy has only in-frame clones and lacks some. For V, J and clone size, that table is used; D and trimming come from the DNA. Here the sample spans tens of thousands of clones, 75% to 95% being singletons. The rearrangement uses TRBV4-1 and TRBJ1-1; D is unresolved. This TCR was recovered from a man in his forties or fifties with active COVID-19. The sequencing input was peripheral blood. CDR3 protein: CASSQLGKGVRRDTEAFF. In DNA, the CDR3 is TGCGCCAGCAGCCAGCTAGGAAAGGGAGTAAGGAGGGACACTGAAGCTTTCTTT.